The TCR beta chain under discussion was sequenced for a study of OX40 agonist ivuxolimab in advanced cancers. Study in general: Ivuxolimab, which is an agonistic anti-OX40 (CD134) antibody, was administered to the patients. Study-wide results and limits: There were also nonresponders showing low normalized T-cell clonal expansion. The antigen specificity of the peripheral T cells (those that were expanded) was not determined.

Comments on this clone: Its antigen is still unknown.

Assay used: immunoSEQ multiplex PCR; TCRdb lists only in-frame clones, some missing. The repertoire has 45,000 to 60,000 clones, roughly nine tenths of them found once; the top ten carry about 6.5%. The germline gives CDR1 MNHEY, CDR2 SMNVEV (reference sequence). V was pared by 4 bases and J by 2 bases, with 9 bases of the junction left unmatched. The CDR3 runs to 16 residues. Patients had blood sampled at baseline and again on cycle 4 day 1 and cycle 7 day 1. The sequencing used CD4+ or CD8+ T cells sorted from blood, collected in a trial of the OX40 agonist ivuxolimab. This clonotype was sampled from an adult with an advanced solid tumor such as melanoma, head and neck, liver or kidney cancer. This chain uses TRBV27 with TRBJ2-3, with 7 positions matching TRBD1. As DNA, the CDR3 is TGTGCCAGCAGTTCCGGACAGGCAGGCCTCACAGATACGCAGTATTTT. Its translation is CASSSGQAGLTDTQYF.